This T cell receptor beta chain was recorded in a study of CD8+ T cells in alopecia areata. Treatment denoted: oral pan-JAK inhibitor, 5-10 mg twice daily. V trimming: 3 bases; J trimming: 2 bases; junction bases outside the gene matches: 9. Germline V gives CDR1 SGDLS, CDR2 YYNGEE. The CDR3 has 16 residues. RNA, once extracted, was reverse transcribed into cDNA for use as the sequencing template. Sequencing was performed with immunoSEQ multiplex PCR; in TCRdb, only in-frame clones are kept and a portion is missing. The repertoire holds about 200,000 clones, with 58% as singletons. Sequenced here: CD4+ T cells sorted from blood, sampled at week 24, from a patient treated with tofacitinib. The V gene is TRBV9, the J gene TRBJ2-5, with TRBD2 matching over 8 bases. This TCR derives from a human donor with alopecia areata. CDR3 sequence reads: CASSAVAGRGQETQYF. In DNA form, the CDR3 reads TGTGCCAGCAGCGCTGTAGCGGGACGGGGACAAGAGACCCAGTACTTC.